The following is a T cell receptor beta chain sequence with its context. The source of the sample is a study of beta chain features in type 1 diabetes. CDR3 length: 14 amino acids. V was cut by 4 bases and J by 3 bases, with 10 bases left in between. Germline V gene lookup returns CDR1 SGHAT and CDR2 FQNNGV. Expressed TCRB transcripts got sequenced, as all isolated RNA was reverse transcribed. The table came from immunoSEQ multiplex PCR; TCRdb's copy has only in-frame clones and leaves some out. The data show some 400,000 clones, more than 13% seen once. Input material: naive CD4+ T cells from blood. The sequence was collected from a woman aged 18 to 35 in good health. The chain links TRBV11-2 to TRBJ2-4; weak D call: TRBD1 (5 bases). The CDR3 here is CASSSTRGKNIQYF. DNA of the CDR3: TGTGCCAGCAGCTCCACAAGGGGCAAAAACATTCAGTACTTC. Looking up the rest from reference TRBV11-2 and TRBJ2-4 gives the full variable domain: EAGVAQSPRYKIIEKRQSVAFWCNPISGHATLYWYQQILGQGPKLLIQFQNNGVVDDSQLPKDRFSAERLKGVDSTLKIQPAKLEDSAVYLCASSSTRGKNIQYFGAGTRLSVL.